This is a list of T cell receptor beta chains from one sample in a study of regulatory T cells in long-lasting Graves disease. TCRdb re-analysed the multiplex PCR reads in MiXCR, keeping a single row per CDR3 protein. The table lists hundreds of thousands of distinct CDR3 sequences, about a sixth of them singletons. This sample comprised peripheral blood mononuclear cells (PBMCs), obtained at new diagnosis, from a patient treated with antithyroid drugs. These receptors originate from a female donor with Graves disease. Each CDR3 is given with its conserved first and last residue. The order of the fields is D gene, CDR3 length, J gene, V gene, clone size, CDR3 DNA, CDR3 protein. A D gene is named only where the DNA matches it firmly. Not every row has a clone size; where given, it reads once, few, many or a size class.

>.|13|TRBJ1-4|TRBV30|many
TGTGCCTGGAGTGTTGAACGTACAGAAAAACTGTTTTTT
CAWSVERTEKLFF
>.|16|TRBJ1-1|TRBV2|many
TGTGCCAGCAGTGAAAGGAAAATCACAGCGGGAGCTGAAGCTTTCTTT
CASSERKITAGAEAFF
>.|15|TRBJ2-1|TRBV2|.
TGTGCCAGCAGTGAAGGGATGAGCTCCTACAATGAGCAGTTCTTC
CASSEGMSSYNEQFF
>TRBD1|17|TRBJ2-1|TRBV9|many
TGTGCCAGCAGCGTAGATTTACCGGGGACAGGGTGGAATGAGCAGTTCTTC
CASSVDLPGTGWNEQFF
>.|15|TRBJ1-4|TRBV7-6|.
TGTGCCAGCAGCTTACGTACGGACCACGACGAAAAACTGTTTTTT
CASSLRTDHDEKLFF
>TRBD2|19|TRBJ2-6|TRBV5-1|.
TGCGCCAGCAGCTTGGATTGGACTAGCGGGGGTGGTGGGGCCAACGTCCTGACTTTC
CASSLDWTSGGGGANVLTF
>.|13|TRBJ1-5|TRBV12-5|many
TGTGCTAGTGGTTTTAGGGAGGATGGGCCCCAGCATTTT
CASGFREDGPQHF
>TRBD2|15|TRBJ2-1|TRBV7-2|.
TGTGCCAGCCGGACTAGCGGGGGGGCTAGGGATGAGCAGTTCTTC
CASRTSGGARDEQFF
>TRBD1|13|TRBJ1-4|TRBV12-3/TRBV12-4|once
TGTGCCAGCAGTTGGGGACAGCGCGAAAAACTGTTTTTT
CASSWGQREKLFF
>.|12|TRBJ1-5|TRBV19|.
TGTGCCAGTAAACAGGGCGGTCAGCCCCAGCATTTT
CASKQGGQPQHF
>TRBD2|16|TRBJ2-3|TRBV6-1|.
TGTGCCAGCAGTGACTCGCGGGGGGGCAGCACAGATACGCAGTATTTT
CASSDSRGGSTDTQYF
>.|14|TRBJ2-7|TRBV25-1|few
TGTGCCAGCAGTAGTGGGGGGTACTCCTACGAGCAGTACTTC
CASSSGGYSYEQYF
>.|14|TRBJ2-1|TRBV7-9|few
TGTGCCAGCAGCTTTAGAGCCCTCAAGAATGAGCAGTTCTTC
CASSFRALKNEQFF
>.|13|TRBJ1-1|TRBV10-3|.
TGTGCCATCAGCGTTGAACCAAACACTGAAGCTTTCTTT
CAISVEPNTEAFF
>TRBD2|16|TRBJ2-1|TRBV12-3/TRBV12-4|many
TGTGCCAGCGCCCGCCGCGGGGGGCTAGCGGACAATGAGCAGTTCTTC
CASARRGGLADNEQFF
>.|15|TRBJ2-7|TRBV7-8|many
TGTGCCAGCAGCTTACAGGGCCTTAGGGACTACGAGCAGTACTTC
CASSLQGLRDYEQYF
>.|14|TRBJ2-5|TRBV24-1|many
TGTGCCACCAGTGGTGCCGGTGGTGAGGAGACCCAGTACTTC
CATSGAGGEETQYF
>.|15|TRBJ1-1|TRBV9|.
TGTGCCAGCAGCGTAGATACAGGGAGAAACACTGAAGCTTTCTTT
CASSVDTGRNTEAFF
>TRBD1|14|TRBJ1-2|TRBV20-1|many
TGCAGTGCTAATCTGGACAGGGATAACTATGGCTACACCTTC
CSANLDRDNYGYTF
>TRBD1|16|TRBJ1-2|TRBV27|many
TGTGCCAGCAGCTCCACCCCCCAGGGGGGCCCCAATGGCTACACCTTC
CASSSTPQGGPNGYTF
>TRBD2|16|TRBJ2-1|TRBV4-1|many
TGCGCCAGCAGCCAAGTTGGCGGGGGGGGAGAGAATGAGCAGTTCTTC
CASSQVGGGGENEQFF
>.|16|TRBJ1-2|TRBV7-9|.
TGTGCCAGCAGCTTAGCGCGGCAGGAAGCTAACTATGGCTACACCTTC
CASSLARQEANYGYTF
>.|17|TRBJ1-2|TRBV5-1|.
TGCGCCAGCAGCTTGGGTTTCGTCGGGAATACTAACTATGGCTACACCTTC
CASSLGFVGNTNYGYTF
>.|14|TRBJ2-7|TRBV7-2|many
TGTGCCAGCAGCCGCCTACACGCGTACTACGAGCAGTACTTC
CASSRLHAYYEQYF
>TRBD2|16|TRBJ2-7|TRBV28|many
TGTGCCAGCACCGGGACTAGCGGGATCGGCTCCTACGAGCAGTACTTC
CASTGTSGIGSYEQYF
>TRBD1|15|TRBJ1-5|TRBV19|.
TGTGCCAGTAGTATTAAGACAGGGGGAGGCCAGCCCCAGCATTTT
CASSIKTGGGQPQHF
>.|16|TRBJ2-5|TRBV11-2|.
TGTGCCAGCAGCGCCCGAGGGGACCTTAACCAAGAGACCCAGTACTTC
CASSARGDLNQETQYF
>.|12|TRBJ2-7|TRBV5-8|few
TGTGCCAGCAGAACGCCCCCCTACGAGCAGTACTTC
CASRTPPYEQYF
>TRBD2|15|TRBJ2-3|TRBV9|many
TGTGCCAGCAGCGTTGGTCCGGGAGGGGCAGATACGCAGTATTTT
CASSVGPGGADTQYF
>.|15|TRBJ2-7|TRBV4-3|many
TGCGCCAGCAGCCAAGAAAGGGCGGGGAACTACGAGCAGTACTTC
CASSQERAGNYEQYF
>TRBD1|12|TRBJ2-3|TRBV20-1|many
TGCAGTGCTAGAGGGGACAGAGATACGCAGTATTTT
CSARGDRDTQYF
>.|16|TRBJ1-1|TRBV6-2/TRBV6-3|.
TGTGCCAGCAGTTACTCTCCCACACCGACGGACACTGAAGCTTTCTTT
CASSYSPTPTDTEAFF
>.|16|TRBJ1-2|TRBV6-1|many
TGTGCCAGCAGTGCCTACAATCAGGCAATAGGACATGGCTACACCTTC
CASSAYNQAIGHGYTF
>.|14|TRBJ1-1|TRBV25-1|few
TGTGCCAGCAGTGAATACCAATATACAGGTGCAGCTTTCTTT
CASSEYQYTGAAFF
>TRBD1|15|TRBJ1-3|TRBV7-3|many
TGTGCCAGCAGCCTCAGACAGGGTTATGGAAACACCATATATTTT
CASSLRQGYGNTIYF